Listed below are T cell receptor beta chains from one sample, sequenced in a study of OX40 agonist ivuxolimab in advanced cancers. Sequencing used immunoSEQ multiplex PCR; TCRdb keeps in-frame clones, though not all of them. The profile shows some 75,000 clones, approximately 90% of them singletons. Sequenced here: CD4+ or CD8+ T cells sorted from blood, sampled in a trial of the OX40 agonist ivuxolimab. All receptors derive from an adult with an advanced solid tumor such as melanoma, head and neck, liver or kidney cancer. Both conserved end residues are part of each CDR3. The D gene is left open where the match is weak. A clone size is listed for some rows: how often the clone was seen (once, few, many), or a class if it is expanded.

J gene,clone size,D gene,V gene,CDR3 protein,CDR3 DNA
TRBJ1-4,-,TRBD1,TRBV18,CASSKGQENEKLFF,TGTGCCAGCTCAAAGGGACAGGAGAATGAAAAACTGTTTTTT
TRBJ2-6,-,-,TRBV30,CAWSISRANVLTF,TGTGCCTGGAGTATTAGTAGGGCCAACGTCCTGACTTTC
TRBJ2-1,once,-,TRBV7-2,CASSLAGGPYNEQFF,TGTGCCAGCAGCTTAGCGGGGGGGCCTTACAATGAGCAGTTCTTC
TRBJ1-2,-,TRBD1,TRBV4-1,CASSQTMDRDRHGYTF,TGCGCCAGCAGCCAAACGATGGACAGGGACCGGCATGGCTACACCTTC
TRBJ2-3,-,TRBD2,TRBV28,CASSLSGVVADTQYF,TGTGCCAGCAGTTTAAGCGGGGTGGTGGCAGATACGCAGTATTTT
TRBJ1-5,-,-,TRBV18,CASSPTGGSNQPQHF,TGTGCCAGCTCACCGACGGGGGGGTCAAATCAGCCCCAGCATTTT
TRBJ1-1,-,-,TRBV6-1,CAGRNLNTEAFF,TGTGCCGGTAGGAATTTGAACACTGAAGCTTTCTTT
TRBJ2-5,once,-,TRBV6-1,CASSDTGRETQYF,TGTGCCAGCAGTGACACAGGACGAGAGACCCAGTACTTC
TRBJ2-3,-,-,TRBV7-2,CASSLVGTGPTDTQYF,TGTGCCAGCAGCTTAGTAGGGACCGGCCCCACAGATACGCAGTATTTT
TRBJ1-1,-,-,TRBV19,CASSPWTAPEAFF,TGTGCCAGTAGTCCGTGGACAGCGCCTGAAGCTTTCTTT
TRBJ2-3,-,-,TRBV11-2,CASSLDIIGTDTQYF,TGTGCCAGCAGCTTAGACATAATCGGGACAGATACGCAGTATTTT
TRBJ2-7,-,-,TRBV6-1,CASSDPYEQYF,TGTGCCAGCAGTGATCCCTACGAGCAGTACTTC
TRBJ1-6,-,TRBD1,TRBV18,CASSPKSGGVQNSPLHF,TGTGCCAGCTCACCGAAGTCAGGGGGCGTACAGAATTCACCCCTCCACTTT
TRBJ1-2,-,TRBD1,TRBV30,CAWSVRMWTGTNYGYTF,TGTGCCTGGAGTGTACGGATGTGGACAGGGACCAACTATGGCTACACCTTC
TRBJ2-5,-,-,TRBV11-2,CASSLVRTPRETQYF,TGTGCCAGCAGCTTAGTTCGGACGCCACGTGAGACCCAGTACTTC
TRBJ1-1,-,TRBD1,TRBV13,CASSASRDRVTIRNTEAFF,TGTGCCAGCAGCGCCTCCCGGGACAGGGTCACCATTCGGAACACTGAAGCTTTCTTT
TRBJ2-1,once,-,TRBV10-3,CAISEGLPSNEQFF,TGTGCCATCAGTGAAGGGCTCCCTAGCAATGAGCAGTTCTTC
TRBJ2-3,-,TRBD2,TRBV7-9,CASTGGRLGRTDTQYF,TGTGCCAGCACCGGCGGGAGACTTGGACGCACAGATACGCAGTATTTT
TRBJ1-5,-,-,TRBV6-4,CASSGEAGNQPQHF,TGTGCCAGCAGTGGCGAAGCGGGCAATCAGCCCCAGCATTTT
TRBJ2-1,-,-,TRBV5-8,CASTRARGTTLIGNEQFF,TGTGCCAGCACCAGGGCCCGCGGGACGACCCTAATAGGCAATGAGCAGTTCTTC
TRBJ2-7,-,-,TRBV5-1,CASSPLETASYEQYF,TGCGCCAGCAGCCCCCTAGAGACTGCCTCCTACGAGCAGTACTTC
TRBJ1-1,-,-,TRBV30,CAWSVRENTEAFF,TGTGCCTGGAGTGTTCGCGAGAACACTGAAGCTTTCTTT
TRBJ1-3,-,-,TRBV9,CASSVEGYSGNTIYF,TGTGCCAGCAGCGTAGAGGGGTACTCTGGAAACACCATATATTTT
TRBJ1-2,-,-,TRBV5-1,CASSASANYGYTF,TGCGCCAGCAGCGCCAGCGCTAACTATGGCTACACCTTC
TRBJ2-7,-,-,TRBV11-2,CASSFRYEQYF,TGTGCCAGCAGCTTTAGGTACGAGCAGTACTTC
TRBJ2-7,-,TRBD1,TRBV11-2,CASSSMTGVGYEQYF,TGTGCCAGCAGCTCGATGACAGGGGTCGGCTACGAGCAGTACTTC
TRBJ2-1,-,-,TRBV5-8,CASSPRVAYNEQFF,TGTGCCAGCAGCCCTCGGGTAGCCTACAATGAGCAGTTCTTC
TRBJ1-5,-,TRBD1,TRBV19,CASSPRTGQGSQPQHF,TGTGCCAGTAGTCCCCGGACGGGACAGGGAAGTCAGCCCCAGCATTTT
TRBJ2-4,-,-,TRBV27,CASSVYNTGKNIQYF,TGTGCCAGCAGTGTTTATAACACAGGGAAAAACATTCAGTACTTC
TRBJ1-5,few,-,TRBV27,CASRKTDNQPQHF,TGTGCCAGCAGGAAGACAGATAATCAGCCCCAGCATTTT
TRBJ2-1,-,TRBD2,TRBV5-1,CASRRAGYNEQFF,TGCGCCAGCAGGAGAGCGGGATACAATGAGCAGTTCTTC
TRBJ2-5,-,-,TRBV11-3,CASSLQGETQYF,TGTGCCAGCAGCCTGCAGGGAGAGACCCAGTACTTC
TRBJ1-1,few,-,TRBV29-1,CSARSGGGNTEAFF,TGCAGCGCTCGCTCCGGGGGGGGAAACACTGAAGCTTTCTTT
TRBJ1-2,-,-,TRBV6-4,CASSEGRGPAFGYTF,TGTGCCAGCAGTGAAGGTAGGGGTCCGGCGTTCGGCTACACCTTC
TRBJ2-1,-,TRBD1,TRBV10-3,CAISRDRVGDEQFF,TGTGCCATCAGCCGGGACAGGGTGGGCGATGAGCAGTTCTTC
TRBJ1-6,-,-,TRBV7-2,CASSLSRDSPLHF,TGTGCCAGCAGCTTAAGCCGGGATTCACCCCTCCACTTT
TRBJ2-5,-,-,TRBV5-4,CASSWPGETQYF,TGTGCCAGCAGCTGGCCGGGGGAGACCCAGTACTTC
TRBJ2-1,-,-,TRBV2,CASSEWQNNEQFF,TGTGCCAGCAGTGAGTGGCAAAACAATGAGCAGTTCTTC
TRBJ2-5,-,-,TRBV11-2,CASSLLGRWNQETQYF,TGTGCCAGCAGCTTATTAGGGAGATGGAACCAAGAGACCCAGTACTTC
TRBJ1-1,-,-,TRBV9,CASSVVTGSVEAFF,TGTGCCAGCAGCGTAGTCACAGGCAGCGTTGAAGCTTTCTTT
TRBJ1-4,-,TRBD1,TRBV19,CASNLGQGYEKLFF,TGTGCCAGTAATCTAGGACAGGGATATGAAAAACTGTTTTTT
TRBJ1-4,-,-,TRBV4-1,CASSHGWVGVEKLFF,TGCGCCAGCAGCCATGGTTGGGTGGGGGTCGAAAAACTGTTTTTT
TRBJ1-5,-,-,TRBV10-3,CAISADFSNQPQHF,TGTGCCATCAGTGCCGATTTTAGCAATCAGCCCCAGCATTTT
TRBJ2-3,-,-,TRBV30,CAWSKGLTDTQYF,TGTGCCTGGAGTAAGGGACTCACAGATACGCAGTATTTT
TRBJ2-1,-,-,TRBV11-3,CASSLNPHEQFF,TGTGCCAGCAGCTTAAACCCCCATGAGCAGTTCTTC
TRBJ2-7,-,-,TRBV7-8,CASSPHPQGRYEQYF,TGTGCCAGCAGCCCCCACCCGCAGGGGCGCTACGAGCAGTACTTC
TRBJ2-5,-,-,TRBV7-7,CASSLSGAQETQYF,TGTGCCAGCAGCCTCAGCGGAGCTCAAGAGACCCAGTACTTC
TRBJ1-6,-,TRBD1,TRBV7-2,CASTSDRGYNSPLHF,TGTGCCAGCACCTCGGACAGGGGGTATAATTCACCCCTCCACTTT